The T cell receptor (beta chain) under discussion was sequenced for a study of blood T cell repertoires in COVID-19 (dated by TCRdb to 2018 to 2020). Describing the broader study: Collaborator samples came from the United States, Italy and Spain and covered acute and convalescent phases of COVID-19. The sample metadata nearly always contained a de-identified subject ID, COVID-19 status, age in years and sex. The repertoires were released in a freely available public database intended as a resource for research on the immune response to SARS-CoV-2. Where available, HLA class I and class II types were taken from metadata supplied by the sample provider and were not determined by assay-based typing. Samples were obtained from the ongoing ImmuneRACE study (first 160 participants) and from 1,000 to 1,500 subjects provided by 6 global collaborators. The dataset comprised deeply sampled blood TCRbeta repertoires from subjects exposed to, actively infected with, or recovered from COVID-19. The material from the prospective study consisted of cDNA or gDNA derived from T cells, B-cell-depleted T cells, or PBMCs.

Participants in the prospective study were aged roughly 18 to 90 years, lived in some 24 United States geographic areas, and enrolled through a virtual design. In the prospective study, cohorts were assigned on the basis of participant-reported clinical history obtained from a screening survey and a study questionnaire. Recovered participants in ImmuneRACE Cohort 3 were defined by two consecutive negative NP/OP PCR tests, clearance by a healthcare professional, or resolution of symptoms. Each participant in the prospective study had whole blood, serum and a nasopharyngeal or oropharyngeal swab collected by mobile phlebotomists. Over an approximately 2-month period, participants in the prospective study had the option of providing additional blood draws and questionnaires. Blood samples from the prospective study were shipped frozen or at room temperature prior to DNA extraction. This clone has only one observation. The clone's antigen remains unknown. Base qualities are not provided; no much larger clone lies one nucleotide away.

The immunoSEQ Assay, a bias-controlled multiplex PCR, was used to amplify TCRbeta CDR3 regions from genomic DNA. The original pipeline was this. Within the assay, amplification of reference gene primers was used to estimate how many nucleated cells each sample contained. Sequence reads were collapsed and filtered to measure the absolute abundance of every unique TCRbeta CDR3 rearrangement. For each sample, productive Simpson clonality was calculated by taking the square root of Simpson's diversity index across productive rearrangements. Entries here come from immuneACCESS through TCRdb and include only in-frame sequences with V and J called. Some clones fail to appear in such tables; in the studies checked, an unresolved V gene covers under half of the shortfall, and the cause of the remainder is unknown. V, J and clone size were drawn from that table, and D and trimming were deduced from the DNA. The sample table records about 150,000 clones; 87% of these occur just once. The top ten constitute roughly 7% of the sample.

The full study reports these points: How much clinical and demographic metadata was included differed by source and by participant, and the metadata was provided uncurated.

The CDR3 contains 14 residues, cysteine and phenylalanine counted. Just the 42-base CDR3 DNA is kept, in frame starting at base 1. V is clipped by 4 bases and J by 10 bases, and the sequence between their germline boundaries is 21 bases long. CDR1 and CDR2, looked up from the germline V gene (reference sequence), are SGHNT and YYREEE. The sequence derives from a woman aged 50 to 60 who had recovered from COVID-19. Specimen: PBMCs or T cells enriched from blood (not recorded which). The chain couples TRBV5-4 to TRBJ2-7; TRBD1 is a possible D gene, resting on 5 matching bases. The CDR3 is CASSPMDNPLDQYF. The nucleotide sequence reads as follows: TGTGCCAGCAGCCCAATGGACAACCCGCTCGATCAGTACTTC.